The subject of this entry is one TCR beta chain. This entry comes from a study of blood T cell repertoires in COVID-19. Sequencing used immunoSEQ multiplex PCR; TCRdb keeps in-frame clones, though not all of them. The sample shows under 50,000 clones, roughly 90% of them seen only once. This CDR3 is 15 amino acids long. The J segment lost 2 bases and the V segment lost 5 bases, leaving 5 bases of the junction unmatched. Germline CDR1 and CDR2: SGHNT and YENEEA. Sequencing input: peripheral blood. The sequence was collected from a man in his 70s with active COVID-19. The chain combines TRBV11-3 with TRBJ2-7, with 11 bases fitting TRBD1. The CDR3 spells CASSQGGQGAYEQYF. The CDR3 DNA reads TGTGCCAGCAGCCAGGGGGGACAGGGGGCCTACGAGCAGTACTTC.